This T cell receptor (beta chain) was identified during a study of cytomegalovirus exposure and HLA in healthy donors (dated by TCRdb to the late 2010s). Regarding the research as a whole: A later analysis indicated that the 90 to 150 validation repertoires were generated on the platform also employed for the approximately 690 repertoires of the first cohort. The study was designed to test whether signatures of past pathogen exposure could be identified by cataloging public T cell receptors. In addition to the first cohort of roughly 670 subjects, a separate validation cohort of approximately 120 different subjects was used. To predict cytomegalovirus infection status, the study combined high-throughput TCR immunosequencing, statistical association of individual TCRs with disease status, and machine learning.

What the authors observed across the whole study: According to the authors, the approach could potentially be generalized to other disease states and immunological phenotypes. Three of the identified cytomegalovirus-associated TCR beta chains were confirmed in vitro to be specific for cytomegalovirus antigens. All 120 or so repertoires were used to score co-occurrence in the validation cohort in a later analysis, because that analysis had no HLA typing for the cohort. While some public TCRs were present in many individuals, most TCR sequences turned up only very rarely across donors. A later analysis found that TCRs clustered in the first cohort also tended to co-occur in the roughly 120 validation repertoires, with just under 95% of cluster scores above 0. The classifier was reported to diagnose cytomegalovirus status with high specificity and sensitivity in both the original cohort and the validation cohort. The study gave a list of roughly 150 TCR beta chains associated with cytomegalovirus.

For this clone: There is no known antigen for this receptor. No qualities accompany the bases; no much larger clone lies one base away.

Separate from the roughly 650-subject first cohort, the validation cohort of 120 subjects was the group to which the donors belonged. Spanning cysteine to phenylalanine, the CDR3 consists of 15 amino acids. Just the 45-base CDR3 DNA is kept, in frame starting at base 1. CDR1 and CDR2 (MNHEY, SMNVEV) derive from the germline V gene (reference sequence). V and J lose 3 bases and 0 bases, and a span of 8 bases separates them. Library preparation was by the immunoSEQ multiplex PCR assay. On the authors' methods: A statistical classification framework was developed to diagnose cytomegalovirus status using the catalog of TCR beta chain sequences. In its TCRdb copy, this immuneACCESS table keeps in-frame sequences only and misses some clones. Where compared with another copy, unresolved V genes explain less than half of these, and the others have no known cause. The DNA was the basis for D and trimming; V, J and clone size are from that table. The sample records some 110,000 clones, about nine tenths of which are singletons. The ten largest clonotypes hold around 2% of the sample.

The receptor's source is a man younger than 35 in good health and CMV-seronegative. In this chain, TRBV27 is recombined with TRBJ2-2; the D gene assignment is ambiguous. The sequencing sample was made of PBMCs. The nucleotide sequence is given as TGTGCCAGCAGTTTGACACCAGCGAACACCGGGGAGCTGTTTTTT. Translation gives CASSLTPANTGELFF.